This T cell receptor beta chain was observed in a study of T cells in localized non-small cell lung cancer. Study-wide findings and caveats: Higher blood T cell density tracked longer overall survival. The tumor had only one region sequenced, so heterogeneity remains possible. Uninvolved adjacent lung had more T cell clonality than any other tissue, topping tumor. There were a median roughly 62 of the top 100 tumor clones appearing in adjacent lung.

Method: immunoSEQ multiplex PCR; TCRdb's copy keeps in-frame clones and lacks some. The sample shows 20,000 or so clones, roughly nine tenths of them seen only once. CDR3 length: 15 residues. From germline, CDR1 is SGHNT and CDR2 YYREEE (reference sequence). V shed 4 bases and J 4 bases; nucleotides not matched to a gene: 6. As to this clone: What it binds is unknown.

The rearrangement links TRBV5-4 to TRBJ2-2; TRBD1 agrees at 8 bases. The sample was peripheral blood, taken before any cancer treatment. The clonotype comes from a woman aged 35 to 70 with stage I lung adenocarcinoma. The CDR3 DNA sequence: TGTGCCAGCAGCGTCCGACAGGGGAGCACCGGGGAGCTGTTTTTT. Its translation: CASSVRQGSTGELFF.